This T cell receptor beta chain was sequenced during a study of blood T cell repertoires in COVID-19. Across the whole study: PBMCs, B-cell-depleted T cells, or T cells provided the cDNA or gDNA that made up the material.

Authors' processing steps: Estimates of nucleated cell counts were drawn from the amplification of reference gene primers. Repertoires were generated with immunoSEQ multiplex PCR, while TCRdb's copy carries only in-frame clones and drops some. The V and J calls and clone size come from that table; D and trimming were worked out from the DNA. Here the sample spans roughly 50,000 clones, roughly 90% being singletons. The CDR3 extends over 15 amino acids. The V gene end was trimmed by 4 bases and the J gene end by 1 base; junction bases not matched to a gene: 6. The germline V gene has CDR1 MGHRA and CDR2 YSYEKL.

Input material: peripheral blood. The chain recombines TRBV4-1 with TRBJ2-7; TRBD1 agrees at 8 bases. This TCR was sampled from a human donor in a cohort sampled during active COVID-19. The CDR3 here is CASSPGQGPSYEQYF. CDR3 bases: TGCGCCAGCAGCCCAGGACAGGGTCCGTCCTACGAGCAGTACTTC.